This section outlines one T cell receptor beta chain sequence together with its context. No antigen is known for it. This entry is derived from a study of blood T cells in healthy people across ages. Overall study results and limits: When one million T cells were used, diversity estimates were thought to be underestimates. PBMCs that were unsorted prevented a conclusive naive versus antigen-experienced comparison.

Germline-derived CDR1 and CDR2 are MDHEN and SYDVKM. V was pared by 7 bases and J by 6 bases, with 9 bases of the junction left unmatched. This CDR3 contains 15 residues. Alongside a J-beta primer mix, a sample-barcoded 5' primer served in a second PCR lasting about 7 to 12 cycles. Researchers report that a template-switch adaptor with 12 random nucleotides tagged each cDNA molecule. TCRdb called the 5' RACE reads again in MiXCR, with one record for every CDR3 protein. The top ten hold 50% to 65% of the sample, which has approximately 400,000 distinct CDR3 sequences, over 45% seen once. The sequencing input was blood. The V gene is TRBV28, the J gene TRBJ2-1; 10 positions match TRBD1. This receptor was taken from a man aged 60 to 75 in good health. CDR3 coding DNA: TGTGCCAGCACCAATGCCGGGACAGGGGCCAATGAGCAGTTCTTC. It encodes CASTNAGTGANEQFF.